What follows are 4 T cell receptor beta chains derived from one specimen sequenced in a study of technical replicates of blood from a few donors. Here immunoSEQ multiplex PCR was the method, and the copy in TCRdb shows in-frame clones only, minus some. The sample contains roughly 85,000 clones, over 85% of which appear only once. Sequenced input: T cells isolated from PBMCs. The source of these receptors is a human donor in good health.

V and J are TRBV5-7 and TRBJ2-1; 11 bases are a match to TRBD2. TRBV5-7 qualifies as an ORF whose function is uncertain. This CDR3 comprises 17 residues. The trim removed 3 bases at V and 5 bases at J, leaving 10 bases unmatched. As DNA, the CDR3 is TGTGCCAGCAGCTATGAATTGGGACTAGCGGAGGACAATGAGCAGTTCTTC. This encodes CASSYELGLAEDNEQFF.

This clone was recorded only once. The chain uses TRBV5-1 and TRBJ2-2; 13 bases are a match to TRBD2. The CDR3 contains 18 residues. The V gene's germline CDR1 is SGHRS and CDR2 YFSETQ. Trimming removed 0 bases from V and 6 bases from J; junction bases left unmatched: 8. The CDR3: CASSLVPVLAGGPGELFF. Written as DNA, the CDR3 is TGCGCCAGCAGCTTGGTCCCAGTACTAGCGGGAGGGCCCGGGGAGCTGTTTTTT.

The chain combines TRBV18 with TRBJ2-5; TRBD2 might be the D (6 bases). Trimming stripped 2 bases from V and 7 bases from J, with 11 bases between. CDR1 and CDR2 (germline): KGHSH, LQKENI. The CDR3 consists of 13 residues. CDR3 sequence reads: CASSPNQRVTQYF. CDR3 coding DNA: TGTGCCAGCTCACCAAACCAGCGGGTGACCCAGTACTTC.

The rearrangement uses TRBV25-1 and TRBJ2-1; the D is unclear. Deletions cut 8 bases from V and 6 bases from J, with 11 bases between. The CDR3 is 12 amino acids. Germline CDR1 MGHDK, CDR2 SYGVNS. The CDR3 DNA reads TGTGCCAGCGAGACACCGACCAATGAGCAGTTCTTC. Encoded protein: CASETPTNEQFF.